This T cell receptor beta chain was sequenced in a study of blood T cells in healthy people across ages. This clonotype was picked up a small number of times. The antigen is not known. General study points: In long-lived donors, naive CD4+ cell counts and diversity exceeded those of aged donors. Older individuals had lower TCR beta diversity per million T cells (the decline was roughly linear). Diversity figures derived from one million T cells were judged to underestimate the true value.

The CDR3 is 16 residues long. V was clipped by 3 bases and J by 1 base, with 10 bases between them. Together with a sample-barcoded 5' primer, a J-beta primer mix was included in a second PCR lasting about 7 to 12 cycles. TCRdb called the 5' RACE reads again in MiXCR, with one record for every CDR3 protein. This sample has about a million distinct CDR3 sequences, with roughly two fifths found just once. Specimen: blood. This sequence joins TRBV12-3 or TRBV12-4 and TRBJ1-6; D is unclear. The sequence derives from a man between 18 and 29 years old in good health. The CDR3 DNA reads TGTGCCAGCAGTTTGAGTGCGGGGTCCTATAATTCACCCCTCCACTTT. Translating gives CASSLSAGSYNSPLHF.